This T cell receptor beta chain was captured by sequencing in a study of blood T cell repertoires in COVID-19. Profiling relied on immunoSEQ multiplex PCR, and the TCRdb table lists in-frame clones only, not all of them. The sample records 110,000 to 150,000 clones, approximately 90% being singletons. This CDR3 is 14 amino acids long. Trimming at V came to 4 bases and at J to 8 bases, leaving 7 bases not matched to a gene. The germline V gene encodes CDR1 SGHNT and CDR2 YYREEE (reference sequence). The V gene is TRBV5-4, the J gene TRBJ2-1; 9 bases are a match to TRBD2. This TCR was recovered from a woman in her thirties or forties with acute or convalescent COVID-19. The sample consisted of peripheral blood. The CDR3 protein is CASSQGLAGDEQFF. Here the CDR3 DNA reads TGTGCCAGCAGCCAGGGACTAGCAGGGGATGAGCAGTTCTTC.